The clone carrying this TCR beta chain was counted a few times. This sample is part of a study of blood T cell repertoires in COVID-19. Across the whole study: Samples taken during acute and convalescent COVID-19 were collected in the United States, Italy and Spain. T cells, B-cell-depleted T cells, or PBMCs supplied cDNA or gDNA.

The CDR3 is 17 amino acids. Germline values: CDR1 LGHNA, CDR2 YSLEER. Trimming removed 0 bases at V and 2 bases at J, with 11 bases between. In the source study's methods: The assay estimated nucleated cells by amplifying reference gene primers. Some clones are missing from TCRdb's copy, which holds only in-frame ones; the method was immunoSEQ multiplex PCR. V and J calls and clone size are copied from that table; D and trimming were computed from the DNA. The data hold roughly 27,000 clones, with approximately 90% observed a single time. This sequence was found in a human donor in a cohort sampled during active COVID-19. Sequencing input: peripheral blood. The J gene is TRBJ1-6, the V gene TRBV4-3; weak D call: TRBD1 (5 bases). In nucleotides, the CDR3 is TGCGCCAGCAGCCAAGAGCAGAAACAGGCCTATAATTCACCCCTCCACTTT. As protein: CASSQEQKQAYNSPLHF.